This TCR beta chain comes out of a study of identical twins. This clonotype came up a few times. CDR1 SGHTA and CDR2 FQGNSA come from the germline V gene. CDR3 length: 15 amino acids. J gave up 9 bases and V 1 base, and 7 bases lay outside the gene matches. One entry per CDR3 protein, called by TCRdb with MiXCR from the 5' RACE reads. The sample holds approximately 600,000 distinct CDR3 sequences, 9.6% seen once. This sample was shared with a second study, whose subject was yellow fever vaccine responses in identical twins.

Material: PBMCs. The V and J genes are TRBV7-2 and TRBJ2-1; TRBD2 agrees at 9 bases. The clonotype comes from a woman under 30 in good health. DNA of the CDR3: TGTGCCAGCAGCTTAGGCGGGACTAGCATCTCTGAGCAGTTCTTC. It encodes CASSLGGTSISEQFF.